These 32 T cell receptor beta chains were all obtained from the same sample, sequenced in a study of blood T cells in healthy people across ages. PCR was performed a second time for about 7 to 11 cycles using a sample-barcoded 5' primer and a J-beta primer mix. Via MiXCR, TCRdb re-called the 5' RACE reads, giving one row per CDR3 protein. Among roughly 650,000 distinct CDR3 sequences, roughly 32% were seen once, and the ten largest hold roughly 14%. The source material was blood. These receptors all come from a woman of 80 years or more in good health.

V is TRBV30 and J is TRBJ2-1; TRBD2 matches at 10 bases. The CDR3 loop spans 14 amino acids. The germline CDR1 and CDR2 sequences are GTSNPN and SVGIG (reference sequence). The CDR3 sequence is CAGVAGGSENEQFF. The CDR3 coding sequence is TGTGCTGGCGTAGCGGGGGGCAGTGAGAATGAGCAGTTCTTC.

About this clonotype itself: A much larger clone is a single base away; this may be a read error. The CDR3 loop is CAGSLQGARQYF. CDR3 DNA sequence: TGTGCCGGCAGTCTACAGGGGGCGAGGCAGTATTTT. The chain has TRBV12-3 or TRBV12-4 and TRBJ2-3; TRBD1 agrees at 9 bases. This CDR3 has 12 residues.

Written as DNA, the CDR3 is TGCAGTGCTAGAGGACTAGCGGGGGCGCCCCCCGATACGCAGTATTTT. Translation gives CSARGLAGAPPDTQYF. The chain joins TRBV20-1 to TRBJ2-3; 12 nucleotides agree with TRBD2. This CDR3 spans 16 amino acids. J was trimmed by 6 bases and V by 1 base; bases with no gene match: 8. Per the germline V gene, CDR1 is DFQATT and CDR2 is SNEGSKA (reference sequence).

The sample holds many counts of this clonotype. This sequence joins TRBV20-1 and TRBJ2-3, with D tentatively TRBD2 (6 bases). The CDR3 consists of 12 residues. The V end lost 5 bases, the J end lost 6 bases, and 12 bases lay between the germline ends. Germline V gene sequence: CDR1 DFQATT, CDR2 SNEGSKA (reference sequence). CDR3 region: CSALRRGDTQYF. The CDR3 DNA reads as TGCAGTGCTCTACGCCGGGGGGATACGCAGTATTTT.

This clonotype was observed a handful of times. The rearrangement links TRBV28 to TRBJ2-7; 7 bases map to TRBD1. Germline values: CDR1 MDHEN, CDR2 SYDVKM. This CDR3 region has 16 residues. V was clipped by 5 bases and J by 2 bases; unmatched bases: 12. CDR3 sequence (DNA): TGTGCCAGCAGTCCACCCGGGGACAGTATCCCCTACGAGCAGTACTTC. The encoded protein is CASSPPGDSIPYEQYF.

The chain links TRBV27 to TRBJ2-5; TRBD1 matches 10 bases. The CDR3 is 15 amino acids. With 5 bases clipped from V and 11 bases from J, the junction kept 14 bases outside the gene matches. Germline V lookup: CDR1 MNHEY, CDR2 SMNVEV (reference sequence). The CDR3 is CASSNDRGRDNEQYF. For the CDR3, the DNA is TGTGCCAGCAGTAACGACAGGGGGCGGGACAATGAGCAGTACTTC.

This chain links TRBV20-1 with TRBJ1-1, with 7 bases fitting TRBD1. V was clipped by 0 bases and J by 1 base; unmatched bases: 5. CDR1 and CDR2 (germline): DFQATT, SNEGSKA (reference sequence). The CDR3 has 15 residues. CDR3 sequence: CSARETGRGNTEAFF. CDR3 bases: TGCAGTGCTAGAGAGACAGGGCGGGGGAACACTGAAGCTTTCTTT.

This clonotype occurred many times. CDR3 sequence reads: CASSQSGIGTDTQYF. The CDR3 DNA follows: TGTGCCAGCAGCCAATCGGGGATCGGCACAGATACGCAGTATTTT. The chain links TRBV3-1 to TRBJ2-3; a possible D gene is TRBD2 (5 bases). Trimming stripped 2 bases from V and 1 base from J, with 10 bases between. This CDR3 is 15 amino acids long. Germline V gene lookup returns CDR1 LGHDT and CDR2 YNNKEL (reference sequence).

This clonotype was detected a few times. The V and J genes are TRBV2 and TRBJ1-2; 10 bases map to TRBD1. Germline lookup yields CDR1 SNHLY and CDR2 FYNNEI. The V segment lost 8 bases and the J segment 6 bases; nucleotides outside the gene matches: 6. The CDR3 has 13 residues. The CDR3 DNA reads TGTGCCAGCCTGGGACAGGGGATACATGGCTACACCTTC. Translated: CASLGQGIHGYTF. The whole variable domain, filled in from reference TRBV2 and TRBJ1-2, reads EPEVTQTPSHQVTQMGQEVILRCVPISNHLYFYWYRQILGQKVEFLVSFYNNEISEKSEIFDDQFSVERPDGSNFTLKIRSTKLEDSAMYFCASLGQGIHGYTFGSGTRLTVV.

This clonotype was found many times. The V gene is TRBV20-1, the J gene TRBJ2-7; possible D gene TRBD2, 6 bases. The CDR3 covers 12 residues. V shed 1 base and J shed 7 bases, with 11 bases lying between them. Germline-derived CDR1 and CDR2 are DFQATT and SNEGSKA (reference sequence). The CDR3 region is CSARVFRGEQYF. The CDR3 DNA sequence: TGCAGTGCTAGAGTCTTCCGGGGGGAGCAGTACTTC.

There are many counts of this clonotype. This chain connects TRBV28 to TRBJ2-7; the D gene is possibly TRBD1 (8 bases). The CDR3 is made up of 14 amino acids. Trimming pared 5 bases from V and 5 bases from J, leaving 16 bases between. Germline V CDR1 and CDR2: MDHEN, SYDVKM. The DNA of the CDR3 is TGTGCCAGCAGTCCAGCGGGACAGGCCCACGAGCAGTACTTC. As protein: CASSPAGQAHEQYF.

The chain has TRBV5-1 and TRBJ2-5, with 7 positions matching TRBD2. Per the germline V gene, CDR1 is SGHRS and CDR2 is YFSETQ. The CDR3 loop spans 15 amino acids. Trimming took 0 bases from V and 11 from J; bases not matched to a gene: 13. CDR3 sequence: CASSLEYGGSYGQYF. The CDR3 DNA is TGCGCCAGCAGCTTGGAATACGGGGGGTCCTACGGGCAGTACTTC.

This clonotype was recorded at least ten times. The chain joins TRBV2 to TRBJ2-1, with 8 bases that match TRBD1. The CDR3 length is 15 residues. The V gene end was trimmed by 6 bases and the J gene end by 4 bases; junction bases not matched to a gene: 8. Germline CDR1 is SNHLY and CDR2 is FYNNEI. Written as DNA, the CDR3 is TGTGCCAGCAGAGTAGACAGGGGTCAGTACAATGAGCAGTTCTTC. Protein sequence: CASRVDRGQYNEQFF.

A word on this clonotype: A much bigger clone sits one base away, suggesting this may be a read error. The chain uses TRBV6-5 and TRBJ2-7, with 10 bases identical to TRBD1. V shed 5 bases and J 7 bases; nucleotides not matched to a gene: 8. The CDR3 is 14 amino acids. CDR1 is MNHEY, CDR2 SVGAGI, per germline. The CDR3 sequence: CASSGSRTGGEQYF. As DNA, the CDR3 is TGTGCCAGCAGTGGGTCCAGGACAGGGGGTGAGCAGTACTTC.

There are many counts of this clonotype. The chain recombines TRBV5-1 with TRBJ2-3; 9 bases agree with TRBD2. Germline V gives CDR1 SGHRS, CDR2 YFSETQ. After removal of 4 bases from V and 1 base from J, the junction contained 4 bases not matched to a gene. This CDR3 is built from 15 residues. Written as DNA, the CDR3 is TGCGCCAGCAGCACCGCGGGGGGGCGCACAGATACGCAGTATTTT. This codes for CASSTAGGRTDTQYF.

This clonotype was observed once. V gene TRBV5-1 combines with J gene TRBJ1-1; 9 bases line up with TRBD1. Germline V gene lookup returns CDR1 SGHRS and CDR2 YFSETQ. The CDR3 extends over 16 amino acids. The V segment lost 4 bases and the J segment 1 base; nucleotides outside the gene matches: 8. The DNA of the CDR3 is TGCGCCAGCAGCACCTTGGGACAGGGCGCGAACACTGAAGCTTTCTTT. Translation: CASSTLGQGANTEAFF.

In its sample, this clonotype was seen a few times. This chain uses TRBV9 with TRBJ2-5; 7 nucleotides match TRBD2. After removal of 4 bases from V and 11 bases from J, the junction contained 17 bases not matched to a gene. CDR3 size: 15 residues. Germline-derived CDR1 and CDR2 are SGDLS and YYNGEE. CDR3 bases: TGTGCCAGCAGCCCCCTGGGGGGGGAGTACAATGAGCAGTACTTC. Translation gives CASSPLGGEYNEQYF.

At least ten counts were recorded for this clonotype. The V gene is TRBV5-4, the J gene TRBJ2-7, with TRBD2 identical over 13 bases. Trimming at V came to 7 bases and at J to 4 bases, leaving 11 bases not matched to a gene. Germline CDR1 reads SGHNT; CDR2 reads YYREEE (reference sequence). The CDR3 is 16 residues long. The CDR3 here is CASRTGTSGDNYEQYF. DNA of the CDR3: TGTGCCAGCCGTACTGGGACTAGCGGGGATAATTACGAGCAGTACTTC.

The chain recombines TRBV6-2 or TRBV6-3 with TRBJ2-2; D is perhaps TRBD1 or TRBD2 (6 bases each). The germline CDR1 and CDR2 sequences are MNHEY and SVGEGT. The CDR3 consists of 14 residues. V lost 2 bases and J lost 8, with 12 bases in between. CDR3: CASSYVGGSGELFF. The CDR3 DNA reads TGTGCCAGCAGTTACGTCGGGGGCTCGGGGGAGCTGTTTTTT.

The CDR3 bases are TGCAGTGCACCACTAGCCGGGAAAGACAATGAGCAGTTCTTC. As protein: CSAPLAGKDNEQFF. V usage is TRBV20-1 and J usage is TRBJ2-1; possible D gene TRBD2, 6 bases. V was shortened by 6 bases and J by 5 bases, with 17 bases between the two germline ends. Germline CDR1 reads DFQATT; CDR2 reads SNEGSKA (reference sequence). This CDR3 contains 14 residues.

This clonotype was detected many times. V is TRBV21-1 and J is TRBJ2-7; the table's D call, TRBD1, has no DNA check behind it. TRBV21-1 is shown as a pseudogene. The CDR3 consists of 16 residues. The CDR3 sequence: CASSKTGTGGFREQYF. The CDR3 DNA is TGTGCCAGCAGCAAAACCGGGACAGGGGGCTTTCGGGAGCAGTACTTC.

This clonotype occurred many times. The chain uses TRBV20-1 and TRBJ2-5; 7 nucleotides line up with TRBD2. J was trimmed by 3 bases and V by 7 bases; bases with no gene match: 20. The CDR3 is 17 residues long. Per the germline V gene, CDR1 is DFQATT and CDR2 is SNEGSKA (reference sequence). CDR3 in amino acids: CSVFPGTTSAKEETQYF. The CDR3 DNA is TGCAGTGTTTTTCCCGGGACTACCTCGGCGAAAGAAGAGACCCAGTACTTC.

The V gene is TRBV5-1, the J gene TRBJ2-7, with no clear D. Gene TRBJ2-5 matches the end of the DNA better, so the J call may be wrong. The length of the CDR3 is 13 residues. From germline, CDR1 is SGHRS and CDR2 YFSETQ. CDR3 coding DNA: TGCGCCAGCAGCTTGGGGCGCTTGGAGACCCAGTACTTC. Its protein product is CASSLGRLETQYF.

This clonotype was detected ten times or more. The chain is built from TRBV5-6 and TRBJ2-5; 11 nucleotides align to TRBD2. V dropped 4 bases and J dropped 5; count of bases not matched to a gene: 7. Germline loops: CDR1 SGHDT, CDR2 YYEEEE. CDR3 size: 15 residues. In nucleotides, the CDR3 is TGTGCCAGCAGCAGGACTAGCGGGCGGTCGGAGACCCAGTACTTC. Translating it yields CASSRTSGRSETQYF.

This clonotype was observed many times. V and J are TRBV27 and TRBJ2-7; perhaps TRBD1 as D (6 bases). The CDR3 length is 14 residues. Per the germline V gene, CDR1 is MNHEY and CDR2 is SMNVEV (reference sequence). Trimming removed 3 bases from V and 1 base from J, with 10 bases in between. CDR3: CASSLGARSYEQYF. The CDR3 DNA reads TGTGCCAGCAGTTTGGGGGCGCGGTCCTACGAGCAGTACTTC.

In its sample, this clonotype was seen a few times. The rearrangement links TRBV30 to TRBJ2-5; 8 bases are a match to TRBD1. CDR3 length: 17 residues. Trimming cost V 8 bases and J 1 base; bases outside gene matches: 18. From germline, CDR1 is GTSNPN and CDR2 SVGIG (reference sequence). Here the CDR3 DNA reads TGTGCCGGAACCGGACAGGGAGGCACATGGACCCAAGAGACCCAGTACTTC. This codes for CAGTGQGGTWTQETQYF.

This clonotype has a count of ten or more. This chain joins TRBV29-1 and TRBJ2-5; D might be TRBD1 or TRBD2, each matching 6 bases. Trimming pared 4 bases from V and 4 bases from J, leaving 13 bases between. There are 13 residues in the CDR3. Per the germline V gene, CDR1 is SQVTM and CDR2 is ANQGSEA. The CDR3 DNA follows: TGCAGCGTTGGGAGCGGAGGGGGAGAGACCCAGTACTTC. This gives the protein CSVGSGGGETQYF.

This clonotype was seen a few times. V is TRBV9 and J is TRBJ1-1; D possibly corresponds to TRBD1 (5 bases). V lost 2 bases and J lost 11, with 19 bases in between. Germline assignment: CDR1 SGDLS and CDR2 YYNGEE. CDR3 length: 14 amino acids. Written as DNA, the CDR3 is TGTGCCAGCAGCGTTCTATTGAGGGGTGGAGACGCTTTCTTT. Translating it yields CASSVLLRGGDAFF.

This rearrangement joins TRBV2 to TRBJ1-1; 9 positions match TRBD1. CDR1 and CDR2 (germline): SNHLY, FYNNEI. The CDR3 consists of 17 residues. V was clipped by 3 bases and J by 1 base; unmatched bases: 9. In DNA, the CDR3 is TGTGCCAGCAGTGAGCCGGACAGGGGAACGGGGAACACTGAAGCTTTCTTT. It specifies CASSEPDRGTGNTEAFF. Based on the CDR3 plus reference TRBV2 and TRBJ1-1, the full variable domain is EPEVTQTPSHQVTQMGQEVILRCVPISNHLYFYWYRQILGQKVEFLVSFYNNEISEKSEIFDDQFSVERPDGSNFTLKIRSTKLEDSAMYFCASSEPDRGTGNTEAFFGQGTRLTVV.

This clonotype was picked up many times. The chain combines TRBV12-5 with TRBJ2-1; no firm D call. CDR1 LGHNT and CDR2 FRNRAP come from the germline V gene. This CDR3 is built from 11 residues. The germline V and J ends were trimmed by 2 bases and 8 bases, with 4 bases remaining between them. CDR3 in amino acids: CASGLRDEQFF. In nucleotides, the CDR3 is TGTGCTAGTGGTTTGAGAGATGAGCAGTTCTTC.

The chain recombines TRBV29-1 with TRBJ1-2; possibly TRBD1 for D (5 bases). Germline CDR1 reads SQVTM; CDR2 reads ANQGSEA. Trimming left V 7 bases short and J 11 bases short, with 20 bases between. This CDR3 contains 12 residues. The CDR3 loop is CSAESGYRGYTF. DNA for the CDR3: TGCAGCGCCGAATCTGGGTATCGGGGGTACACCTTC.

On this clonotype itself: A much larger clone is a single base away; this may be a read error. As DNA, the CDR3 is TGTGCCAGCAGCCGGGCAGTTTATGAGCAGTTCTTC. Amino acid sequence: CASSRAVYEQFF. This chain uses TRBV7-9 with TRBJ2-1, with D uncertain. Trimming removed 5 bases from V and 8 bases from J, with 10 bases in between. There are 12 residues in the CDR3. CDR1 and CDR2 (germline): SEHNR, FQNEAQ (reference sequence).